The rows below give T cell receptor beta chains drawn from one sample of a study of Ad26.COV2.S vaccination and SARS-CoV-2 variants. Sequencing used immunoSEQ multiplex PCR; TCRdb keeps in-frame clones, though not all of them. The table lists about 400,000 clones, 83% of them singletons. The sample here was peripheral blood, taken in a trial of Ad26.COV2.S vaccine versus placebo. These receptor sequences come from a person between 18 and 65 years old who received the Ad26.COV2.S COVID-19 vaccine or a placebo. Both conserved end residues are part of each CDR3. Fields, in order: CDR3 DNA, CDR3 protein, V gene, clone size, J gene, D gene. The D gene is left open where the match is weak. Not every row has a clone size; where given, it reads once, few, many or a size class.

TGTGCCAGCTCTCGCTGGAACACTGAAGCTTTCTTT | CASSRWNTEAFF | TRBV2 | . | TRBJ1-1 | .
TGTGCCAGCAGTTACGACCCAGGGGGAGACACTGAAGCTTTCTTT | CASSYDPGGDTEAFF | TRBV6-5 | few | TRBJ1-1 | TRBD1
TGTGCCACCCAGACAGGGGGAGGTCAGCCCCAGCATTTT | CATQTGGGQPQHF | TRBV24-1 | . | TRBJ1-5 | TRBD1
TGTGCCGTCCGTGTTCCGGATCACACCGGGGAGCTGTTTTTT | CAVRVPDHTGELFF | TRBV6-5 | . | TRBJ2-2 | .
TGTGCCAGCAGCGCGCCGGGGCTAGAAGGCTCCTACAATGAGCAGTTCTTC | CASSAPGLEGSYNEQFF | TRBV21-1 | . | TRBJ2-1 | .
TGTGCCAGCGCACCTGGAGGGGGGCATGGCTACACCTTC | CASAPGGGHGYTF | TRBV11-3 | . | TRBJ1-2 | .
TGTGCCAGCAGTTACAGCGGGGGGTTCTACAATGAGCAGTTCTTC | CASSYSGGFYNEQFF | TRBV6-2/TRBV6-3 | few | TRBJ2-1 | TRBD2
TGTGCCACTTCGGCGGGGGAGGTGAGGGCAGATACGCAGTATTTT | CATSAGEVRADTQYF | TRBV24-1 | . | TRBJ2-3 | TRBD2
TGTGCCAGCTCACCGCCTGGGACTAGCGCACAGTTCTTC | CASSPPGTSAQFF | TRBV18 | . | TRBJ2-1 | TRBD2
TGTGCCAGCAGTGTTGGGGGGGGCTCTGGGGCCAACGTCCTGACTTTC | CASSVGGGSGANVLTF | TRBV6-1 | few | TRBJ2-6 | TRBD2
TGTGCCACCAGCAGTCGCCGGGTCCCTAGGGCGTACGAGCAGTACTTC | CATSSRRVPRAYEQYF | TRBV15 | . | TRBJ2-7 | .
TGTGCCAGTAGTATGGACAACTGGGATGAAAAACTGTTTTTT | CASSMDNWDEKLFF | TRBV19 | . | TRBJ1-4 | .
TGTGCCAGCAGTCCTCCGGGACACCTAGCTAACTATGGCTACACCTTC | CASSPPGHLANYGYTF | TRBV2 | few | TRBJ1-2 | .
TGCGCCAGCAGATTCACCACAGACAGGGATACTGAAGCTTTCTTT | CASRFTTDRDTEAFF | TRBV5-1 | . | TRBJ1-1 | TRBD1
TGTGCCAGCAGCGCCTTCCTAGCGGCGAGCACAGATACGCAGTATTTT | CASSAFLAASTDTQYF | TRBV9 | . | TRBJ2-3 | TRBD2
TGTGCCAGCAGTCCTCTCAGGACAGGGGAGGACTATGGCTACACCTTC | CASSPLRTGEDYGYTF | TRBV27 | . | TRBJ1-2 | TRBD1
TGTGCCAGCAGCTCTTTTTTTAGACAGGGGACTAATTCACCCCTCCACTTT | CASSSFFRQGTNSPLHF | TRBV5-5 | . | TRBJ1-6 | TRBD1
TGTGCCAGCTCAGCGGGAGCAGGGGGTACTGAAGCTTTCTTT | CASSAGAGGTEAFF | TRBV18 | few | TRBJ1-1 | TRBD1
TGTGCCAGCAGCAACCTAGCGGGAACTTACGAGCAGTACTTC | CASSNLAGTYEQYF | TRBV7-9 | . | TRBJ2-7 | TRBD2
TGTGCCAGCAGCGTAGCTCGAGGGACCCGGGCCAACGTCCTGACTTTC | CASSVARGTRANVLTF | TRBV9 | . | TRBJ2-6 | .
TGTGCCAGCTCACCCCCCAACGGGGGTAGAGAAAAACTGTTTTTT | CASSPPNGGREKLFF | TRBV18 | . | TRBJ1-4 | .
TGTGCCAGCTCACCACGACAGAACACTGAAGCTTTCTTT | CASSPRQNTEAFF | TRBV18 | . | TRBJ1-1 | .
TGTGCCAGCTCACCAATGGGGAAGTCACCCCTCCACTTT | CASSPMGKSPLHF | TRBV18 | . | TRBJ1-6 | .
TGTGCCAGCAGCCCTTTCGGAGGCGGACTTGGGCAGCCCCAGCATTTT | CASSPFGGGLGQPQHF | TRBV7-2 | . | TRBJ1-5 | .
TGTGCCAGCAGTTACGGCAGGACCTACGAGCAGTACTTC | CASSYGRTYEQYF | TRBV6-2/TRBV6-3 | . | TRBJ2-7 | .
TGTGCCAGTAGTATAGCTGGGGTCCTAGCGGGGGGGCCCAAAAACATTCAGTACTTC | CASSIAGVLAGGPKNIQYF | TRBV19 | . | TRBJ2-4 | TRBD2
TGTGCCAGCAGTTTAAGGGCGGGAGGGCTGTACTTC | CASSLRAGGLYF | TRBV27 | . | TRBJ2-7 | TRBD2
TGCGCCAGCAGCTACCCAACTAGCGGGGACAGGTATTTT | CASSYPTSGDRYF | TRBV5-1 | . | TRBJ2-3 | TRBD2
TGTGCCAGCAGTACCTTGGCCCGGGACTCTTCTTACGAGCAGTACTTC | CASSTLARDSSYEQYF | TRBV27 | . | TRBJ2-7 | .
TGTGCCAGCAGTAACGGCAGAGACACCGGGGAGCTGTTTTTT | CASSNGRDTGELFF | TRBV6-4 | few | TRBJ2-2 | .
TGCGCCAGCAGCCAAGGTCAGGGCAGGAATCAGCCCCAGCATTTT | CASSQGQGRNQPQHF | TRBV4-1 | . | TRBJ1-5 | .
TGTGCCAGCAGCCAATTTCATAACTTAAGGCGGTACGAGCAGTACTTC | CASSQFHNLRRYEQYF | TRBV4-2 | . | TRBJ2-7 | .
TGCAGTGCTAGCAGGGATCATGGCTACACCTTC | CSASRDHGYTF | TRBV20-1 | . | TRBJ1-2 | .
TGTGCCAGCAGCCGATCCAGGACTAGCGGGACCACAGATACGCAGTATTTT | CASSRSRTSGTTDTQYF | TRBV28 | . | TRBJ2-3 | TRBD2
TGTGCCAGCAGTGTAGCGGGGAGGGCGGATGAGCAGTTCTTC | CASSVAGRADEQFF | TRBV6-1 | few | TRBJ2-1 | TRBD2
TGTGCCAGCTCACCTCAAAGGGCCACTGAAGCTTTCTTT | CASSPQRATEAFF | TRBV18 | few | TRBJ1-1 | .
TGTGCCAGCAGTTACGTTGACCCTTCTGGTATGCCCCAGCATTTT | CASSYVDPSGMPQHF | TRBV6-6 | . | TRBJ1-5 | .
TGTGCCTGGAACAGGGGGGGGTTAGATACGCAGTATTTT | CAWNRGGLDTQYF | TRBV30 | . | TRBJ2-3 | .
TGTGCCAGCAGCGCCTGGACAGGGGAAAAAGCTTTCTTT | CASSAWTGEKAFF | TRBV9 | . | TRBJ1-1 | TRBD1
TGTGCCAGCAGTTGGAGTAGCGGGGCTTCCTACGAGCAGTACTTC | CASSWSSGASYEQYF | TRBV7-2 | . | TRBJ2-7 | TRBD2
TGCGCCAGCAGCCAAGATTTGAATCAGCCCCAGCATTTT | CASSQDLNQPQHF | TRBV4-3 | . | TRBJ1-5 | .
TGTGCCAGCAGGTTCCGGGGGAACACTGAAGCTTTCTTT | CASRFRGNTEAFF | TRBV27 | once | TRBJ1-1 | .
TGTGCCAGCAGCCACCGGAACACTGAAGCTTTCTTT | CASSHRNTEAFF | TRBV12-3/TRBV12-4 | . | TRBJ1-1 | .
TGTGCCACCTCAGGGGCTGGGGCCAACGTCCTGACTTTC | CATSGAGANVLTF | TRBV2 | . | TRBJ2-6 | .
TGCGCCAGCACCTCCCGGCAGGACCAAGAGACCCAGTACTTC | CASTSRQDQETQYF | TRBV5-1 | . | TRBJ2-5 | .
TGTGCCAGCAGCCCCAACACCGGGGAGCTGTTTTTT | CASSPNTGELFF | TRBV11-3 | few | TRBJ2-2 | .
TGTGCCTCGGACGGATCCAATGAGCAGTTCTTC | CASDGSNEQFF | TRBV30 | few | TRBJ2-1 | .
TGTGCCAGCAGCTACCCTCGGGATGAGCAGTTCTTC | CASSYPRDEQFF | TRBV5-6 | . | TRBJ2-1 | .
TGCGCCAGCAGCTTGGTAGGACCGACGAACACTGAAGCTTTCTTT | CASSLVGPTNTEAFF | TRBV5-1 | . | TRBJ1-1 | .
TGCGCCAGCAGCTTCGCCGGGGGAGGGATAGATACGCAGTATTTT | CASSFAGGGIDTQYF | TRBV5-1 | . | TRBJ2-3 | TRBD2
TGTGCCAGCAGTTCAACGGGGCAGGGGGCATGGGATGAAAAACTGTTTTTT | CASSSTGQGAWDEKLFF | TRBV28 | . | TRBJ1-4 | TRBD1
TGTGCCAGCAGTGAAGCGCTTCCAGGGGGCCGGGCTCAGCCCCAGCATTTT | CASSEALPGGRAQPQHF | TRBV6-1 | . | TRBJ1-5 | TRBD1
TGTGCTTCGACAGGGGCCAAGGGCAACTATGGCTACACCTTC | CASTGAKGNYGYTF | TRBV28 | once | TRBJ1-2 | TRBD1
TGTGCCAGCAGCCAGGGACAGGGGATGAACACTGAAGCTTTCTTT | CASSQGQGMNTEAFF | TRBV11-3 | once | TRBJ1-1 | TRBD1
TGTGCCAGCAGACTAGCGGGAGGGGGTGAGCAGTTCTTC | CASRLAGGGEQFF | TRBV12-3/TRBV12-4 | once | TRBJ2-1 | TRBD2